A selection of T cell receptor beta chains follows, all from one sample in a study of tumor-infiltrating lymphocytes in primary liver carcinoma. TCRdb analysed the multiplex PCR reads with MiXCR anew, one entry per CDR3 protein. The table lists some 94,000 distinct CDR3 sequences, approximately 71% of them singletons. The sequenced sample was liver tumor tissue from sampling region 5. These receptors all stem from a woman in her sixties or seventies with primary liver carcinoma and hepatitis B virus infection. CDR3s include the opening cysteine and the closing phenylalanine or tryptophan. Each record gives: CDR3 length, V gene, J gene, D gene, clone size, CDR3 DNA, CDR3 protein. The D gene is left open where the match is weak. Expanded clones are given a class, and other clones once, few, many or no size at all.

17,TRBV5-1,TRBJ2-1,TRBD2,-,TGCGCCAGCAGCGTGGGCACCCTAGCGGGAGCAGGTAATGAGCAGTTCTTC,CASSVGTLAGAGNEQFF
13,TRBV11-2,TRBJ1-2,-,-,TGTGCCAGCAGCTTAGACAGAAGCTATGGCTACATCTTC,CASSLDRSYGYIF
11,TRBV11-2,TRBJ2-1,-,medium-sized,TGTGCCAGCAGCTTCGACAATGAGCAGTTCTTC,CASSFDNEQFF
15,TRBV28,TRBJ2-1,-,many,TGTGCCAGCAGTTCCGTACAGCCCTACTACAATGAGCAGTTCTTC,CASSSVQPYYNEQFF
17,TRBV11-2,TRBJ2-3,TRBD2,-,TGTACCAGCAGCTTAAGGGGACTAACGTACACTTCAGATACGCAGTATTTT,CTSSLRGLTYTSDTQYF
13,TRBV11-2,TRBJ1-1,-,-,TGTGCCAGCGACATGACAACGAACACTGAAGCTTTCTTT,CASDMTTNTEAFF
16,TRBV5-8,TRBJ2-2,TRBD1,many,TGTGCCAGCAGCCCCTGGGGACAGGGCGGCACCGGGGAGCTGTTTTTT,CASSPWGQGGTGELFF
15,TRBV4-2,TRBJ2-5,TRBD1,many,TGTGCCAGCAGCCAAGATCCTGGACAGGGGGAGACCCAGTACTTC,CASSQDPGQGETQYF
18,TRBV7-9,TRBJ2-1,TRBD2,many,TGTGCCAGCAGCTTAGTTCTCGGGCTAGCGGGAGGTTACAATGAGCAGTTCTTC,CASSLVLGLAGGYNEQFF
15,TRBV2,TRBJ1-2,-,-,TGTGCCAGCAAGGTCATGTCTGGAGCTAACTATGGCTACACCTTC,CASKVMSGANYGYTF
16,TRBV11-2,TRBJ2-7,TRBD2,-,TGTGCCAGCAGCTACGGCGGGAGGGCCTCGGGAAGCGAGCCGTGCTTC,CASSYGGRASGSEPCF
14,TRBV5-1,TRBJ2-1,-,-,TGCACCAGCAGCTTAGGCGGCTCCTACAAAGAGCAGTTCTTC,CTSSLGGSYKEQFF
14,TRBV11-2,TRBJ2-5,TRBD2,medium-sized,TGTGCCAGCAGTCTAGGGACTAGCTGGGAGACCCAGTACTTC,CASSLGTSWETQYF
15,TRBV28,TRBJ2-3,-,-,TGTGCCAGCACCCCCGGCGGGGCCTACACAGATACGCAGTATTTT,CASTPGGAYTDTQYF
15,TRBV10-3,TRBJ2-4,-,many,TGTGCCATCAGTACTGGACTGACTCAACAAAACATTCAGTACTTC,CAISTGLTQQNIQYF
14,TRBV10-3,TRBJ1-6,TRBD1,-,TGTGCCACCCAAGGGGGCAGGGGGAATTCACCCCCCCACTTT,CATQGGRGNSPPHF
13,TRBV19,TRBJ2-3,-,-,TGTGCCAGTAGCTGGCGCTACACAGATACGCAGTATTTT,CASSWRYTDTQYF
14,TRBV4-1,TRBJ2-7,-,-,TGCGCCAACAGCCAAGATCAAACGGCCCACGAGCAGTACTTC,CANSQDQTAHEQYF
12,TRBV29-1,TRBJ2-1,-,-,TGCAGCGTTGAAGATACAGACTACGAGCAGTTCTTC,CSVEDTDYEQFF
13,TRBV5-5,TRBJ2-1,-,many,TGTGCCAGCAGCTTGGGCGGGCGGGATGAGCAGTTCTTC,CASSLGGRDEQFF
15,TRBV14,TRBJ2-5,TRBD2,-,TGTGCCAGCAGCCAAATAGCGGGTTTACAAGAGACACAGTGCTTC,CASSQIAGLQETQCF
16,TRBV28,TRBJ2-7,-,-,TGTGCTAGCACCTATTCCCACCCCGGGACAAGCTACGAGAAGTACTTC,CASTYSHPGTSYEKYF
16,TRBV24-1,TRBJ2-7,-,-,TGTGCCACCAGTGCCACCGACGGCGTGAGTTGCAATGAGCAGTACTTC,CATSATDGVSCNEQYF
14,TRBV15,TRBJ2-7,TRBD2,-,TGTGCCATCAGCAGTAGCGGGAGAGACTACGAGCAGTACTTC,CAISSSGRDYEQYF
15,TRBV7-9,TRBJ2-5,-,-,TGTGCCAGCAAAAAGGGTCCAGCAGAGGTGGAGACCCAGTACTTC,CASKKGPAEVETQYF
16,TRBV28,TRBJ1-6,-,-,TGTGCCAGGAGTTCGTTAGGGAAGGGGGTTAATTCACCCCTCCACTTT,CARSSLGKGVNSPLHF
14,TRBV29-1,TRBJ1-4,-,-,TGCAGCGTTGCCGGTCGTAACCGTAATGAAAAACTGTCTTTT,CSVAGRNRNEKLSF
13,TRBV11-1,TRBJ2-1,-,-,TGTGCCAGCGGCTCCGGCACAGATAATGAGCAATTCTTC,CASGSGTDNEQFF
17,TRBV6-2/TRBV6-3,TRBJ2-5,-,-,TGTGCCAGCAGTCACCTCTCTATAGTGGGAGCACGAGAGATCCAGTACTTC,CASSHLSIVGAREIQYF
9,TRBV19,TRBJ1-2,-,-,TGTGCCACCCTCGATGGCTACACCTTC,CATLDGYTF
13,TRBV11-2,TRBJ2-5,-,-,TGTCCCAGCAGCCTTGCGGACCAAGAGACCCAGTACTTC,CPSSLADQETQYF
14,TRBV29-1,TRBJ2-1,TRBD2,few,TGCAGCGTTGTAAGCGGGAGGGCCTACAATGAGCAGTTCTTC,CSVVSGRAYNEQFF
16,TRBV5-1,TRBJ2-7,TRBD1,many,TGCGCCAGCAGCTCCTCCACCGGGACAGTCTCCTACGAGCAGTACTTC,CASSSSTGTVSYEQYF
15,TRBV5-5,TRBJ2-7,TRBD1,many,TGTGCCAGCAGCTCGAGACAGGGAGCCTCCTACGAGCAGTACTTC,CASSSRQGASYEQYF
12,TRBV7-2,TRBJ2-1,-,-,TGTGTCAGCAGCTTATCATGGTCCCATCAGTTCTTC,CVSSLSWSHQFF
16,TRBV5-1,TRBJ2-3,TRBD2,-,TGCGCCATCAGCCAATCTAGCGGGAGGGTCCCGGATACGCAGTATTTT,CAISQSSGRVPDTQYF